Shown below are 2 T cell receptor beta chains from a single sample sequenced in a study of metastatic and nonmetastatic thyroid tumors. Thyroid surgery was preceded by no treatment in any patient. Using MiXCR, TCRdb re-called clones from the PCR reads. The sample contains around 25,000 clones, roughly 13% of which appear only once. Material: blood. The receptors were sampled from a female donor with papillary thyroid cancer or a benign thyroid nodule (not recorded which). Some clones in this sample may be carry-over from other donors' samples.

Many counts were recorded for this clone. This rearrangement joins TRBV5-1 to TRBJ2-7; 10 positions match TRBD1. The CDR3 covers 14 residues. Germline CDR1 and CDR2: SGHRS and YFSETQ. The junction had 5 bases not matched to a gene; V was cut back by 3 bases and J by 5 bases. CDR3 coding DNA: TGCGCCAGCAGCTACAGACAGGGGGCGAACGAGCAGTACTTC. It specifies CASSYRQGANEQYF.

This clone was counted ten times or more. This chain connects TRBV20-1 to TRBJ2-1, with 7 bases aligning to TRBD2. The V gene's germline CDR1 is DFQATT and CDR2 SNEGSKA (reference sequence). This CDR3 is 14 amino acids long. The V and J ends lost 4 bases and 9 bases, in that order; junction bases with no gene match: 12. CDR3 in DNA: TGCAGTGCTATCTGGAAGGGGCGGGAGAGTGAGCAGTTCTTC. It yields the protein CSAIWKGRESEQFF.